This note documents a single TCR beta chain sequence. The data are from a study of blood T cell repertoires in COVID-19. The assay was immunoSEQ multiplex PCR, and TCRdb's table has in-frame clones only and misses some. The profile shows approximately 110,000 clones, around 81% of them singletons. The CDR3 contains 16 residues. Between the trimmed V and J ends, which lost 9 bases and 0 bases, there was a span of 17 bases. Looked up from germline, CDR1 is LNHDA and CDR2 is SQIVND (reference sequence). The chain uses TRBV19 and TRBJ2-2, with D possibly TRBD2 on 6 matching bases. The clonotype originates from a human donor in a cohort sampled during active or convalescent COVID-19. The material sequenced was peripheral blood. The CDR3: CASSPGASANTGELFF. In nucleotides, the CDR3 is TGTGCCAGCTCCCCCGGGGCTAGCGCGAACACCGGGGAGCTGTTTTTT.